One sample yielded the 10 T cell receptor beta chains listed below, sequenced in a study of T cell repertoires in cytomegalovirus infection. MiXCR, applied by TCRdb to the reads, yields one record per CDR3 protein. The table lists 200,000 or so distinct CDR3 sequences, approximately 20% of them singletons. The specimen was PBMCs. The receptors shown here come from a human donor in good health (CMV status not recorded). Some clones in this sample may be carry-over from other donors' samples.

This chain joins TRBV9 and TRBJ1-4; no reliable D call. The CDR3 extends over 13 amino acids. Germline V gene lookup returns CDR1 SGDLS and CDR2 YYNGEE. Trimming took 3 bases from V and 5 from J, leaving 8 bases between them. In DNA, the CDR3 is TGTGCCAGCAGCGCCGCCACGAATGAAAAACTGTTTTTT. This encodes CASSAATNEKLFF.

This clonotype showed up just a few times. The chain recombines TRBV5-4 with TRBJ2-3; D possibly corresponds to TRBD1 (5 bases). From germline, CDR1 is SGHNT and CDR2 YYREEE (reference sequence). CDR3 length equals 15 residues. The germline V and J ends were trimmed by 4 bases and 0 bases, with 12 bases remaining between them. In DNA form, the CDR3 reads TGTGCCAGCAGCCCAACGTGGGGCAGCACAGATACGCAGTATTTT. It yields the protein CASSPTWGSTDTQYF.

V usage is TRBV5-1 and J usage is TRBJ2-5, with TRBD2 matching over 8 bases. Germline CDR1 SGHRS, CDR2 YFSETQ. Trimming removed 3 bases from V and 5 bases from J; junction bases left unmatched: 3. CDR3 length: 13 residues. The CDR3 DNA is TGCGCCAGCAGCTCGGGACTAGTGGAGACCCAGTACTTC. Translating it yields CASSSGLVETQYF.

The chain combines TRBV5-4 with TRBJ2-5, with D tentatively TRBD1 (6 bases). Germline lookup yields CDR1 SGHNT and CDR2 YYREEE (reference sequence). Trimming stripped 0 bases from V and 2 bases from J, with 8 bases between. The CDR3 is 14 amino acids. The CDR3, as DNA: TGTGCCAGCAGCTTGGTTGGACAGCAAGAGACCCAGTACTTC. Translated: CASSLVGQQETQYF.

This clonotype came up many times. V gene TRBV6-2 or TRBV6-3 combines with J gene TRBJ2-7; a possible D gene is TRBD2 (6 bases). The germline CDR1 and CDR2 sequences are MNHEY and SVGEGT. The CDR3 length is 14 residues. Trimming took 8 bases from V and 3 from J, leaving 17 bases between them. The CDR3 DNA sequence: TGTGCCAGCGAGTCCATCGGGAGCAACTACGAGCAGTACTTC. Its translation is CASESIGSNYEQYF.

The chain joins TRBV7-8 to TRBJ2-3; tentatively, D is TRBD2 (6 bases). This CDR3 is built from 13 residues. From germline, CDR1 is SGHVS and CDR2 FQNEAQ. Between the trimmed V and J ends, which lost 4 bases and 6 bases, there was a span of 11 bases. CDR3 loop: CASSSGAGDTQYF. CDR3 DNA: TGTGCCAGCAGCTCTGGGGCGGGGGATACGCAGTATTTT.

This clonotype showed up many times. One end of the junction is discordant with germline, which a read error may explain. This chain uses TRBV7-8 with TRBJ2-6; D is perhaps TRBD1 (6 bases). Germline assignment: CDR1 SGHVS and CDR2 FQNEAQ. The CDR3 length is 16 residues. For the CDR3, the DNA is TGTGCCAGCAACAGGGAAGCTGGGTCTGTGGCCAACGTCCTGACTTTC. This gives the protein CASNREAGSVANVLTF.

This chain connects TRBV7-3 to TRBJ2-3; no reliable D call. Germline-derived CDR1 and CDR2 are SGHTA and FQGTGA. V was pared by 1 base and J by 1 base, with 6 bases between. The CDR3 contains 14 residues. The CDR3 reads CASSLRSGTDTQYF. CDR3 nucleotide sequence: TGTGCCAGCAGCTTAAGGAGCGGCACAGATACGCAGTATTTT.

V gene TRBV10-3 combines with J gene TRBJ2-7; D is perhaps TRBD2 (5 bases). The CDR3 has 11 amino acids. Trimming stripped 5 bases from V and 5 bases from J, with 7 bases between. Germline V lookup: CDR1 ENHRY, CDR2 SYGVKD. The CDR3 DNA follows: TGTGCCATCAGTCTCGGGGACGAGCAGTACTTC. It is translated as CAISLGDEQYF.

This clonotype was recorded many times. The CDR3 is CASSPRTGAYEQYF. The CDR3 DNA reads as TGTGCCAGCAGCCCAAGGACAGGGGCGTACGAGCAGTACTTC. V gene TRBV7-6 combines with J gene TRBJ2-7; 9 positions match TRBD1. V was clipped by 5 bases and J by 4 bases; unmatched bases: 6. Germline V gene sequence: CDR1 SGHVS, CDR2 FNYEAQ. The CDR3 contains 14 residues.